A single sample is the source of the 2 T cell receptor beta chains below, sequenced in a study of OX40 agonist ivuxolimab in advanced cancers. Library preparation was by the immunoSEQ multiplex PCR assay. TCRdb holds this immuneACCESS table with in-frame rearrangements only. Some clones are missing; in checked studies, unresolved V genes explain under half, and the rest has no known cause. For this sample the table gives tens of thousands of clones, of which 79% were detected only once. 1.9% of the sample belongs to the ten largest clones. Sequencing was performed on CD4+ or CD8+ T cells sorted from blood, taken in a trial of the OX40 agonist ivuxolimab. These receptors all stem from an adult with an advanced solid tumor such as melanoma, head and neck, liver or kidney cancer.

The CDR3 region is CASSRDRDRPQHF. CDR3 in DNA: TGTGCCAGCAGCCGTGACAGAGACAGGCCCCAGCATTTT. The rearrangement joins TRBV5-8 to TRBJ1-5; D may be TRBD1 (5 bases). CDR1 SGHTS and CDR2 YDEGEE come from the germline V gene. V lost 4 bases to trimming and J lost 9 bases, with 14 bases between them. This CDR3 contains 13 residues.

The chain uses TRBV28 and TRBJ1-5; 7 bases map to TRBD1. The V gene end was trimmed by 10 bases and the J gene end by 5 bases; junction bases not matched to a gene: 14. Germline lookup yields CDR1 MDHEN and CDR2 SYDVKM. The CDR3 sequence is 15 residues long. CDR3 residues: CATQTGTVFYQPQHF. CDR3 sequence (DNA): TGTGCCACCCAGACAGGGACGGTGTTCTATCAGCCCCAGCATTTT.